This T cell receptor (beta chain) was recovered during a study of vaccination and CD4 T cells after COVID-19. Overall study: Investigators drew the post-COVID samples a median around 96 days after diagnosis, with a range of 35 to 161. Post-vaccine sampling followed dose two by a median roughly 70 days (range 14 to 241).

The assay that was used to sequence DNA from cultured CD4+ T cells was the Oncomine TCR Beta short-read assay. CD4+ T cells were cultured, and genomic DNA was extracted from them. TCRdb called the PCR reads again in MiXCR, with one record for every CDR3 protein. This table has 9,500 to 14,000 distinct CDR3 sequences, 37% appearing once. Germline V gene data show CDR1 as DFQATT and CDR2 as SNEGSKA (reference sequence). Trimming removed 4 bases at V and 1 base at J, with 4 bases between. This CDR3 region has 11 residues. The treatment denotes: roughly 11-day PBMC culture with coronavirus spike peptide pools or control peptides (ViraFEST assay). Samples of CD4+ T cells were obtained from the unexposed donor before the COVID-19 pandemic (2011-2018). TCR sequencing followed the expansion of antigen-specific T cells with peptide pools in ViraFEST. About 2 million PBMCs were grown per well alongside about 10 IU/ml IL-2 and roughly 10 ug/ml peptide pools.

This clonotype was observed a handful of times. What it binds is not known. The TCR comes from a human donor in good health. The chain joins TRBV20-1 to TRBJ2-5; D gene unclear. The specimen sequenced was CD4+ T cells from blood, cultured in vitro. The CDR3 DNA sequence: TGCAGTGCTATCGCCCAAGAGACCCAGTACTTC. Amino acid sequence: CSAIAQETQYF.